One sample yielded the 14 T cell receptor beta chains listed below, sequenced in a study of blood T cell repertoires in COVID-19. Using immunoSEQ multiplex PCR, the repertoire was profiled, and TCRdb retains in-frame clones only, with some absent. The profile shows approximately 160,000 clones, roughly 83% of them singletons. Input material: PBMCs or T cells enriched from blood (not recorded which). The source is a woman in her fifties or sixties who had recovered from COVID-19.

This chain connects TRBV6-6 to TRBJ2-5; D is perhaps TRBD2 (7 bases). The CDR3 has 14 residues. Per germline, CDR1 MNHNY and CDR2 SVGAGI (reference sequence). Trimming stripped 4 bases from V and 4 bases from J, with 13 bases between. The CDR3 nucleotides read TGTGCCAGCAGTTTTTTAGGGGGGGTAGAGACCCAGTACTTC. Protein: CASSFLGGVETQYF.

A single count supports this clone. The CDR3 DNA is TGTGCCAGCAGCTTACCGGGAGGGGGTGAAGCTTTCTTT. This sequence encodes CASSLPGGGEAFF. The V gene is TRBV11-2, the J gene TRBJ1-1; tentatively, D is TRBD1 (6 bases). The V gene's germline CDR1 is SGHAT and CDR2 FQNNGV. V was pared by 2 bases and J by 7 bases, with 11 bases between. This CDR3 is built from 13 residues.

V gene TRBV7-2 combines with J gene TRBJ2-3; no clear D. The CDR3 sequence is 16 residues long. Germline CDR1 SGHTA, CDR2 FQGNSA. Trimming cost V 3 bases and J 0 bases, with 13 bases left between them. The CDR3 DNA follows: TGTGCCAGCAGCTTGCGGCCCTTCGGAAGCACAGATACGCAGTATTTT. It codes for CASSLRPFGSTDTQYF.

The chain joins TRBV30 to TRBJ1-6; the D gene is possibly TRBD1 (5 bases). Looked up from germline, CDR1 is GTSNPN and CDR2 is SVGIG (reference sequence). The CDR3 is made up of 16 amino acids. The V end was cut by 3 bases, the J end by 10 bases, with 22 bases between. CDR3 nucleotide sequence: TGTGCCTGGAGCGACCCCTGGGGGGGATTGGGATCACCCCTCCACTTT. Residues: CAWSDPWGGLGSPLHF.

V usage is TRBV5-6 and J usage is TRBJ2-1; possibly TRBD1 for D (7 bases). CDR1 SGHDT and CDR2 YYEEEE come from the germline V gene. V lost 2 bases and J 15 bases, leaving 12 bases between the germline ends. The CDR3 consists of 11 residues. The CDR3 region is CASSFAGGLFF. The CDR3 DNA reads as TGTGCCAGCAGCTTTGCAGGGGGGCTGTTCTTC. The complete variable domain, with remaining parts taken from reference TRBV5-6 and TRBJ2-1, reads DAGVTQSPTHLIKTRGQQVTLRCSPKSGHDTVSWYQQALGQGPQFIFQYYEEEERQRGNFPDRFSGHQFPNYSSELNVNALLLGDSALYLCASSFAGGLFFGPGTRLTVL.

Concerning this clone: At one end the junction does not follow the germline gene, possibly because of a read error. The chain uses TRBV30 and TRBJ2-3, with 12 bases identical to TRBD2. Germline CDR1 reads GTSNPN; CDR2 reads SVGIG (reference sequence). This CDR3 has 11 amino acids. CDR3 nucleotides: TGTGCCTGGAGCCCGACTAGCGGGAGCCATTTT. It specifies CAWSPTSGSHF.

The chain couples TRBV11-2 to TRBJ2-1; D might be TRBD2 (5 bases). CDR1 and CDR2 from the germline V gene are SGHAT and FQNNGV. The V and J ends lost 3 bases and 6 bases respectively, with 12 bases between them. The CDR3 covers 14 residues. CDR3 protein: CASSFGGGSNEQFF. The CDR3 bases are TGTGCCAGCAGCTTCGGTGGCGGGTCCAATGAGCAGTTCTTC.

This chain connects TRBV6-5 to TRBJ1-1; 8 bases are a match to TRBD1. CDR3 length: 15 residues. Germline loops: CDR1 MNHEY, CDR2 SVGAGI. J was trimmed by 5 bases and V by 10 bases; bases with no gene match: 15. Here the CDR3 DNA reads TGTGCCACCAACCCCAGGGGGCGATGGGGAACTGAAGCTTTCTTT. Translated, it gives CATNPRGRWGTEAFF.

CDR3 coding DNA: TGTGCCAGTACTATGGCCTCCTCTGGGGCCAACGTCCTGACTTTC. It is translated as CASTMASSGANVLTF. The chain couples TRBV19 to TRBJ2-6; D unclear. The germline V gene encodes CDR1 LNHDA and CDR2 SQIVND (reference sequence). V was clipped by 7 bases and J by 0 bases, with 10 bases between them. This CDR3 is 15 amino acids long.

V and J are TRBV11-3 and TRBJ2-5, with a possible D match to TRBD2 (6 bases). Trimming pared 5 bases from V and 2 bases from J, leaving 12 bases between. Germline values: CDR1 SGHNT, CDR2 YENEEA. The CDR3 extends over 14 amino acids. As DNA, the CDR3 is TGTGCCAGCAGCCGGGCGGGGAGTCAAGAGACCCAGTACTTC. Translating it yields CASSRAGSQETQYF.

The chain employs TRBV10-1 and TRBJ2-2; D possibly corresponds to TRBD2 (6 bases). The germline V and J ends were trimmed by 10 bases and 1 base, with 10 bases remaining between them. The germline V gene encodes CDR1 WNHNN and CDR2 SYGVQD (reference sequence). The CDR3 extends over 13 amino acids. The CDR3 loop is CATAGRNTGELFF. CDR3 nucleotide sequence: TGCGCCACCGCGGGACGGAACACCGGGGAGCTGTTTTTT.

The chain has TRBV6-5 and TRBJ1-3; unclear D gene. Trimming pared 5 bases from V and 0 bases from J, leaving 8 bases between. This CDR3 comprises 14 residues. Germline CDR1 is MNHEY and CDR2 is SVGAGI. The CDR3 DNA is TGTGCCAGCAGTCTCCGGGTCTCTGGAAACACCATATATTTT. It encodes CASSLRVSGNTIYF.

The chain carries TRBV6-5 and TRBJ1-1, with 11 bases fitting TRBD1. With V trimmed by 6 bases and J by 0 bases, 3 bases remained unmatched. Germline lookup yields CDR1 MNHEY and CDR2 SVGAGI. This CDR3 has 15 residues. In nucleotides, the CDR3 is TGTGCCAGCAGGGGGGACAGGGGGTTGAACACTGAAGCTTTCTTT. It is translated as CASRGDRGLNTEAFF.

For the CDR3, the DNA is TGTGCCATCAGAGGGGGACAGAAGGATGAAGCTTTCTTT. The encoded protein is CAIRGGQKDEAFF. The genes are TRBV10-3 and TRBJ1-1; 7 nucleotides line up with TRBD1. CDR1 and CDR2 from the germline V gene are ENHRY and SYGVKD. This CDR3 comprises 13 residues. V shed 6 bases and J 7 bases; nucleotides not matched to a gene: 8.